A single sample is the source of the 32 T cell receptor beta chains below, sequenced in a study of CD8 T cells in Susac syndrome. It was with random hexamers that roughly 0.45 to 1 ug RNA was reverse transcribed. One entry per CDR3 protein results from TCRdb running MiXCR on the immunoSEQ multiplex PCR reads. Here the sample spans 100,000 to 150,000 distinct CDR3 sequences, around 94% being singletons. Material for sequencing was CD4+ T cells from PBMCs. These receptors came from a human donor in good health.

This clonotype was counted once. The chain uses TRBV19 and TRBJ2-4; 7 bases align to TRBD1. V was clipped by 7 bases and J by 3 bases; unmatched bases: 6. Germline values: CDR1 LNHDA, CDR2 SQIVND (reference sequence). The CDR3 loop spans 14 amino acids. The CDR3 is CASKGRDSKNIQYF. As DNA, the CDR3 is TGTGCCAGTAAAGGCCGGGACAGCAAAAACATTCAGTACTTC.

The CDR3 loop is CASSKRLAGGPIFF. CDR3 in DNA: TGTGCCAGCAGTAAACGACTAGCGGGAGGGCCTATCTTCTTC. The rearrangement uses TRBV6-2 or TRBV6-3 and TRBJ2-1; 14 positions agree with TRBD2. This CDR3 contains 14 residues. CDR1 is MNHEY and CDR2 is SVGEGT in the germline V gene. The V segment lost 5 bases and the J segment 16 bases; nucleotides outside the gene matches: 10.

The V call is TRBV4-1, the J call TRBJ1-5; unclear D gene. Trimming removed 1 base from V and 9 bases from J, with 16 bases in between. Germline CDR1 is MGHRA and CDR2 is YSYEKL. CDR3 length: 15 residues. CDR3 amino acids: CASSQGGRVFSPQHF. The CDR3 DNA reads as TGCGCCAGCAGCCAAGGTGGGAGGGTGTTTTCGCCCCAGCATTTT.

The chain combines TRBV14 with TRBJ2-7; perhaps D is TRBD1 or TRBD2 (5 bases each). Germline loops: CDR1 SGHDN, CDR2 FVKESK. The CDR3 length is 15 residues. The V end was cut by 1 base, the J end by 4 bases, with 14 bases between. The CDR3 DNA is TGTGCCAGCAGCCAAGTTGGGGGATTTGGGTACGAGCAGTACTTC. Translation: CASSQVGGFGYEQYF.

As concerns this clonotype: A junction boundary mismatches the germline segment, possibly from a read error. This chain joins TRBV27 and TRBJ1-1, with D unclear. The CDR3 is 12 residues long. Germline lookup yields CDR1 MNHEY and CDR2 SMNVEV (reference sequence). The CDR3 DNA is TGCGCCAGCCTGGACCCTCGGACTGAAGCTTTCTTT. Translation gives CASLDPRTEAFF.

This clonotype has only one observation. The chain employs TRBV29-1 and TRBJ2-2; D is perhaps TRBD1 (5 bases). V lost 6 bases and J 3 bases, leaving 14 bases between the germline ends. CDR1 is SQVTM, CDR2 ANQGSEA, per germline. This CDR3 spans 14 amino acids. The CDR3, as DNA: TGCAGCGTCAGTGGCATGGGGCACACCGGGGAGCTGTTTTTT. Encoded protein: CSVSGMGHTGELFF.

This clonotype was picked up one time. The chain carries TRBV29-1 and TRBJ1-2, with a tentative D call TRBD1 (6 bases). The V gene's germline CDR1 is SQVTM and CDR2 ANQGSEA. V lost 1 base, J lost 3 bases, and 15 bases lay in between. The CDR3 length is 15 residues. The CDR3 reads CSVEVVGGLDYGYTF. The DNA of the CDR3 is TGCAGCGTTGAAGTAGTAGGGGGGCTTGACTATGGCTACACCTTC.

J is TRBJ1-5 and V is TRBV19; 8 bases match TRBD1. The CDR3 extends over 15 amino acids. With 6 bases clipped from V and 2 bases from J, the junction kept 6 bases outside the gene matches. Per germline, CDR1 LNHDA and CDR2 SQIVND (reference sequence). The CDR3 sequence is CASRVTGEGNQPQHF. The DNA for the CDR3 is TGTGCCAGTAGGGTGACAGGGGAGGGCAATCAGCCCCAGCATTTT.

This chain links TRBV19 with TRBJ1-3; 11 bases line up with TRBD1. The CDR3 sequence is 17 residues long. Trimming took 8 bases from V and 1 from J; bases not matched to a gene: 10. Germline values: CDR1 LNHDA, CDR2 SQIVND (reference sequence). CDR3 sequence reads: CASCYDGTGGSGNTIYF. The CDR3 DNA follows: TGTGCCAGTTGTTACGACGGGACAGGGGGATCTGGAAACACCATATATTTT.

The CDR3 region has the DNA TGCAGCGTTGACCCAGGGACCGATACGCAGTATTTT. Its protein product is CSVDPGTDTQYF. The chain is built from TRBV29-1 and TRBJ2-3; D possibly uses TRBD1 or TRBD2 (5 bases each). Germline CDR1 is SQVTM and CDR2 is ANQGSEA. The V end was cut by 3 bases, the J end by 6 bases, with 10 bases between. This CDR3 has 12 residues.

The DNA of the CDR3 is TGTGCCAGCAGCTTAGCGGGGGCAATAGGCACTGAAGCTTTCTTT. This translates into CASSLAGAIGTEAFF. The chain carries TRBV7-2 and TRBJ1-1; the D gene is possibly TRBD1 (6 bases). The CDR3 has 15 residues. Deletions cut 0 bases from V and 4 bases from J, with 12 bases between. Germline CDR1 is SGHTA and CDR2 is FQGNSA.

The gene calls are TRBV12-5 and TRBJ1-2; D remains ambiguous. The CDR3 consists of 12 residues. Germline-derived CDR1 and CDR2 are LGHNT and FRNRAP. V gave up 2 bases and J gave up 2 bases, with 3 bases separating them. Here the CDR3 DNA reads TGTGCTAGTGGTTTGAACAACTATGGCTACACCTTC. It is translated as CASGLNNYGYTF.

The chain uses TRBV7-7 and TRBJ2-5; TRBD1 agrees at 7 bases. The CDR3 totals 16 residues. Germline V gives CDR1 SSHAT, CDR2 FNYEAQ (reference sequence). Germline trimming cut 2 bases from V and 3 bases from J; bases unmatched to any gene: 9. CDR3 sequence (DNA): TGTGCCAGCAGCTTATCTTCCTGGGACAGCGAAGAGACCCAGTACTTC. Its protein is CASSLSSWDSEETQYF.

The rearrangement joins TRBV9 to TRBJ1-1; weak D call: TRBD1 (5 bases). Trimming took off 6 bases at V and 0 bases at J, with 12 bases between the two ends. The CDR3 sequence is 14 residues long. CDR1 SGDLS and CDR2 YYNGEE come from the germline V gene. CDR3 amino acids: CASTLGRLNTEAFF. The CDR3 DNA reads TGTGCCAGCACCTTGGGACGGTTGAACACTGAAGCTTTCTTT.

V is TRBV7-2 and J is TRBJ1-5, with a possible D match to TRBD1 (6 bases). Germline values: CDR1 SGHTA, CDR2 FQGNSA. The CDR3 is 15 residues long. V was trimmed by 6 bases and J by 9 bases, leaving 21 bases between them. The CDR3: CASSYDGGRERPQHF. The CDR3 region has the DNA TGTGCCAGCAGTTACGACGGGGGCCGGGAGCGGCCCCAGCATTTT.

The chain combines TRBV6-5 with TRBJ1-3; D is perhaps TRBD1 (5 bases). Germline V gene data show CDR1 as MNHEY and CDR2 as SVGAGI. CDR3 length: 14 amino acids. Trimming removed 6 bases from V and 2 bases from J, with 11 bases in between. CDR3 region: CASRPGLTGNTIYF. Here the CDR3 DNA reads TGTGCCAGCAGGCCAGGGCTAACTGGAAACACCATATATTTT.

The genes are TRBV18 and TRBJ2-1; no reliable D call. CDR3 length: 16 residues. V was shortened by 2 bases and J by 0 bases, with 11 bases between the two germline ends. Germline assignment: CDR1 KGHSH and CDR2 LQKENI. The CDR3 sequence: CASSPNSPSSYNEQFF. CDR3 nucleotides: TGTGCCAGCTCACCAAACAGTCCGAGCTCCTACAATGAGCAGTTCTTC. Full variable domain (rest looked up from reference TRBV18 and TRBJ2-1): NAGVMQNPRHLVRRRGQEARLRCSPMKGHSHVYWYRQLPEEGLKFMVYLQKENIIDESGMPKERFSAEFPKEGPSILRIQQVVRGDSAAYFCASSPNSPSSYNEQFFGPGTRLTVL.

This chain uses TRBV25-1 with TRBJ1-1; weak D call: TRBD1 (6 bases). This CDR3 region has 15 residues. Germline values: CDR1 MGHDK, CDR2 SYGVNS. The V end lost 2 bases, the J end lost 3 bases, and 13 bases lay between the germline ends. The CDR3 is CASSEPRGGDTEAFF. For the CDR3, the DNA is TGTGCCAGCAGTGAACCCCGAGGGGGTGACACTGAAGCTTTCTTT.

The CDR3 DNA is TGTGCCATCAGTGGATCGGAGGGGCCCTCCGGGCGCGCTTTCTTT. Its protein is CAISGSEGPSGRAFF. The chain combines TRBV10-3 with TRBJ1-1; tentative D call: TRBD1 (5 bases). The germline V and J ends were trimmed by 4 bases and 11 bases, with 23 bases remaining between them. The CDR3 is 15 residues long. Germline V gives CDR1 ENHRY, CDR2 SYGVKD.

The gene calls are TRBV7-9 and TRBJ2-2, with D hard to call. The CDR3 has 15 residues. V was clipped by 3 bases and J by 0 bases, with 8 bases between them. Per the germline V gene, CDR1 is SEHNR and CDR2 is FQNEAQ (reference sequence). The CDR3 DNA reads TGTGCCAGCAGCTTCGGGTCTACGAACACCGGGGAGCTGTTTTTT. Translation: CASSFGSTNTGELFF.

This clonotype was detected once. The chain is built from TRBV20-1 and TRBJ1-2; D perhaps matches TRBD1 (6 bases). Germline CDR1 reads DFQATT; CDR2 reads SNEGSKA (reference sequence). CDR3 length: 13 amino acids. The germline V and J ends were trimmed by 5 bases and 4 bases, with 14 bases remaining between them. CDR3 in amino acids: CSAQPRGFYGYTF. The CDR3 DNA is TGCAGTGCTCAACCCAGGGGCTTCTATGGCTACACCTTC.

The chain has TRBV5-1 and TRBJ2-1; 7 bases align to TRBD2. V lost 1 base and J lost 0; bases outside the gene matches: 4. This CDR3 is built from 16 residues. Germline loops: CDR1 SGHRS, CDR2 YFSETQ. The CDR3 DNA reads as TGCGCCAGCAGCTTGAGTAGCGGGTCCTCCTACAATGAGCAGTTCTTC. It encodes CASSLSSGSSYNEQFF.

V usage is TRBV7-9 and J usage is TRBJ2-7; TRBD2 aligns across 10 bases. With V trimmed by 4 bases and J by 6 bases, 9 bases remained unmatched. The CDR3 loop spans 15 amino acids. Germline V gene lookup returns CDR1 SEHNR and CDR2 FQNEAQ (reference sequence). The CDR3 region is CASSSLAGTVSEQYF. CDR3 DNA sequence: TGTGCCAGCAGCTCACTAGCGGGAACCGTAAGCGAGCAGTACTTC.

This clonotype has only one observation. This chain connects TRBV29-1 to TRBJ2-7; D possibly corresponds to TRBD2 (5 bases). Trimming removed 5 bases from V and 7 bases from J, with 15 bases in between. The CDR3 is 12 amino acids. The germline gives CDR1 SQVTM, CDR2 ANQGSEA. The CDR3 DNA reads as TGCAGCGTTATGACGGAGGTCCCTGAGCAGTACTTC. This sequence encodes CSVMTEVPEQYF.

This chain links TRBV20-1 with TRBJ2-1; 8 nucleotides line up with TRBD2. The CDR3 consists of 14 residues. From germline, CDR1 is DFQATT and CDR2 SNEGSKA (reference sequence). After removal of 6 bases from V and 6 bases from J, the junction contained 10 bases not matched to a gene. CDR3 loop: CSATKPGLGNEQFF. The DNA for the CDR3 is TGCAGTGCGACGAAACCGGGACTAGGCAATGAGCAGTTCTTC.

This clonotype was picked up one time. The chain is built from TRBV5-1 and TRBJ1-1, with 7 bases matching TRBD1. The CDR3 sequence is 16 residues long. Germline CDR1 SGHRS, CDR2 YFSETQ. V was pared by 0 bases and J by 5 bases, with 10 bases of the junction left unmatched. The CDR3 loop reads CASSLDGVRGRTEAFF. As DNA, the CDR3 is TGCGCCAGCAGCTTGGATGGGGTCAGGGGGAGGACTGAAGCTTTCTTT. The whole variable domain, filled in from reference TRBV5-1 and TRBJ1-1, reads KAGVTQTPRYLIKTRGQQVTLSCSPISGHRSVSWYQQTPGQGLQFLFEYFSETQRNKGNFPGRFSGRQFSNSRSEMNVSTLELGDSALYLCASSLDGVRGRTEAFFGQGTRLTVV.

The chain has TRBV2 and TRBJ1-5, with 7 bases matching TRBD1. Germline CDR1 and CDR2: SNHLY and FYNNEI. J lost 3 bases, V lost 3 bases, and 5 bases had no gene match. The CDR3 length is 15 residues. The CDR3 loop reads CASSDDRADNQPQHF. The CDR3 DNA follows: TGTGCCAGCAGTGATGACAGGGCTGACAATCAGCCCCAGCATTTT.

This clonotype has more than one count but fewer than ten. The gene calls are TRBV6-6 and TRBJ2-7, with 7 bases lining up with TRBD2. Germline V gene data show CDR1 as MNHNY and CDR2 as SVGAGI (reference sequence). This CDR3 has 14 amino acids. Trimming took 0 bases from V and 7 from J; bases not matched to a gene: 6. CDR3 residues: CASSYSSGTGEQYF. The CDR3, as DNA: TGTGCCAGCAGTTACTCCAGCGGGACTGGGGAGCAGTACTTC.

This clonotype was counted once. The chain joins TRBV29-1 to TRBJ1-3; maybe TRBD1 (6 bases). The CDR3 sequence is 14 residues long. V was clipped by 4 bases and J by 2 bases, with 12 bases between them. Germline CDR1 is SQVTM and CDR2 is ANQGSEA. CDR3 region: CSVVEGETGNTIYF. CDR3 DNA: TGCAGCGTTGTCGAGGGGGAGACTGGAAACACCATATATTTT.

The DNA of the CDR3 is TGTGCCTGGGGACAGGGGTTCTCTGGAAACACCATATATTTT. Protein product: CAWGQGFSGNTIYF. The rearrangement joins TRBV30 to TRBJ1-3, with TRBD1 identical over 9 bases. V shed 5 bases, J shed 0 bases, and the junction held 2 bases outside the gene matches. Germline V gives CDR1 GTSNPN, CDR2 SVGIG (reference sequence). The length of the CDR3 is 14 residues.

This chain joins TRBV4-1 and TRBJ1-3; TRBD1 matches at 7 bases. Germline V gene data show CDR1 as MGHRA and CDR2 as YSYEKL. Trimming removed 0 bases from V and 0 bases from J; junction bases left unmatched: 2. The CDR3 extends over 16 amino acids. CDR3 amino acids: CASSQDRDSSGNTIYF. The CDR3 coding sequence is TGCGCCAGCAGCCAAGATAGGGACAGCTCTGGAAACACCATATATTTT.

The chain is built from TRBV5-4 and TRBJ2-5; D is possibly TRBD1 or TRBD2 (6 bases each). The V gene lost 7 bases and the J gene lost 4 bases, with 17 bases spanning the gap. Germline lookup yields CDR1 SGHNT and CDR2 YYREEE (reference sequence). The length of the CDR3 is 14 residues. The CDR3 nucleotides are TGTGCCAGCGGAGAGGGGGGCACTTCAGAGACCCAGTACTTC. It translates to CASGEGGTSETQYF.